The 8 T cell receptor beta chains given below trace back to one sample, sequenced in a study of control samples from healthy donors and cancer patients. The method was immunoSEQ multiplex PCR; TCRdb's version includes in-frame clones alone and lacks a portion of them. The table records more than 65,000 clones, approximately 86% of them present only once. Sequenced sample: blood. Receptors were obtained from a man in his 60s in good health.

The rearrangement uses TRBV10-3 and TRBJ2-5, with D perhaps TRBD1 (6 bases). V gave up 10 bases and J gave up 5 bases, with 20 bases separating them. Germline V gene lookup returns CDR1 ENHRY and CDR2 SYGVKD. The CDR3 runs 14 residues. CDR3 in DNA: TGTGCCACCCTGGACAGAAGCCAAGGGGAGACCCAGTACTTC. As protein: CATLDRSQGETQYF.

The V and J genes are TRBV2 and TRBJ2-5, with 8 bases fitting TRBD1. Germline CDR1 and CDR2: SNHLY and FYNNEI. The V gene end was trimmed by 6 bases and the J gene end by 2 bases; junction bases not matched to a gene: 5. The CDR3 totals 14 residues. CDR3 DNA: TGTGCCAGCAGCGCCCAGGGGGCTCAAGAGACCCAGTACTTC. Amino acid sequence: CASSAQGAQETQYF.

DNA of the CDR3: TGTGCCAGCAGCTTGGCCGGGTTACCTAGCACAGATACGCAGTATTTT. Protein sequence: CASSLAGLPSTDTQYF. V is TRBV5-8 and J is TRBJ2-3, with unresolved D. This CDR3 comprises 16 residues. V was pared by 0 bases and J by 0 bases, with 11 bases between. Germline CDR1 and CDR2: SGHTS and YDEGEE.

This chain uses TRBV2 with TRBJ1-4; D not resolved. Germline V gene lookup returns CDR1 SNHLY and CDR2 FYNNEI. The CDR3 has 15 residues. The ends were cut back, 7 bases at V and 3 bases at J, with 15 bases in the middle. For the CDR3, the DNA is TGTGCCAGCAACTTCCGCCAGGCTGCTAATGAAAAACTGTTTTTT. Protein sequence: CASNFRQAANEKLFF.

This chain connects TRBV29-1 to TRBJ2-1; D could derive from TRBD1 or TRBD2 (5 bases each). Germline-derived CDR1 and CDR2 are SQVTM and ANQGSEA. Between the trimmed V and J ends, which lost 4 bases and 0 bases, there was a span of 10 bases. The CDR3 totals 14 residues. The CDR3 coding sequence is TGCAGCGTTGTGGGGACGAGCTCCTACAATGAGCAGTTCTTC. Translating gives CSVVGTSSYNEQFF.

This chain links TRBV7-9 with TRBJ2-3, with D possibly matching TRBD2 (6 bases). The CDR3 contains 16 residues. Germline V CDR1 and CDR2: SEHNR, FQNEAQ (reference sequence). Trimming took 5 bases from V and 0 from J, leaving 15 bases between them. The CDR3 DNA follows: TGTGCCAGCAGCCGTCGGCTAGCGTCTAGCACAGATACGCAGTATTTT. It specifies CASSRRLASSTDTQYF. Full variable domain (rest looked up from reference TRBV7-9 and TRBJ2-3): DTGVSQNPRHKITKRGQNVTFRCDPISEHNRLYWYRQTLGQGPEFLTYFQNEAQLEKSRLLSDRFSAERPKGSFSTLEIQRTEQGDSAMYLCASSRRLASSTDTQYFGPGTRLTVL.

The CDR3 region is CASSLAGLAMDEQYF. CDR3 sequence (DNA): TGTGCCAGCAGCTTAGCGGGACTAGCGATGGACGAGCAGTACTTC. The chain has TRBV7-2 and TRBJ2-7, with 10 bases that match TRBD2. Germline lookup yields CDR1 SGHTA and CDR2 FQGNSA. The CDR3 covers 15 residues. V lost 0 bases and J lost 5; bases outside the gene matches: 4.

The rearrangement joins TRBV18 to TRBJ1-6; D remains ambiguous. V lost 2 bases and J lost 4, with 9 bases in between. Germline CDR1 reads KGHSH; CDR2 reads LQKENI. The CDR3 loop spans 15 amino acids. CDR3 in DNA: TGTGCCAGCTCACCAGGGCCCGATTATAATTCACCCCTCCACTTT. Translated, it gives CASSPGPDYNSPLHF. Together with reference TRBV18 and TRBJ1-6, the CDR3 gives the full variable domain: NAGVMQNPRHLVRRRGQEARLRCSPMKGHSHVYWYRQLPEEGLKFMVYLQKENIIDESGMPKERFSAEFPKEGPSILRIQQVVRGDSAAYFCASSPGPDYNSPLHFGNGTRLTVT.